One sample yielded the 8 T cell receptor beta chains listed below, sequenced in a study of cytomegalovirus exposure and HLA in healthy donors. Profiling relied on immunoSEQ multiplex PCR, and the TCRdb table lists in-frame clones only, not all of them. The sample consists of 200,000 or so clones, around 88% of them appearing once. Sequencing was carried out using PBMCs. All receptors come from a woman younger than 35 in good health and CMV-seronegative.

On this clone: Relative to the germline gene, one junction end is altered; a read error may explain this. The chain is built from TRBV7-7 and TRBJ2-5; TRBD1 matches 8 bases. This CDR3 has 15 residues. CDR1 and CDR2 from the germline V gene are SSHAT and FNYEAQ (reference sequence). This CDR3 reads CASSSGQAGQESQYF. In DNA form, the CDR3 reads TGTGCTAGCAGCTCGGGACAGGCAGGCCAAGAGAGCCAGTACTTC.

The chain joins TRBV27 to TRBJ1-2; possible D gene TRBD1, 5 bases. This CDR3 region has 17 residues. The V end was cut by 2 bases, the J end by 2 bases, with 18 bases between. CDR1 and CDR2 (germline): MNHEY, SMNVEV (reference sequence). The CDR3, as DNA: TGTGCCAGCAGTTTAAACGATCGTCAGGGCCAGAACTATGGCTACACCTTC. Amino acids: CASSLNDRQGQNYGYTF.

This CDR3 reads CASSLGSGVSEAFF. In nucleotides, the CDR3 is TGTGCCAGCAGCTTAGGCTCAGGGGTAAGTGAAGCTTTCTTT. The rearrangement uses TRBV7-2 and TRBJ1-1, with D possibly TRBD1 on 6 matching bases. CDR3 length: 14 residues. Trimming stripped 1 base from V and 7 bases from J, with 13 bases between. Germline CDR1 is SGHTA and CDR2 is FQGNSA.

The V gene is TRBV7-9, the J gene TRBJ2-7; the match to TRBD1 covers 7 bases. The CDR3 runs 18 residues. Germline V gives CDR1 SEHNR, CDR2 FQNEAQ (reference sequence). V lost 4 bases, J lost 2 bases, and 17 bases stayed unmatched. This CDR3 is CASSSTLTGVSNPYEQYF. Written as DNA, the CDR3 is TGTGCCAGCAGCTCAACCCTCACAGGGGTTAGTAACCCCTACGAGCAGTACTTC.

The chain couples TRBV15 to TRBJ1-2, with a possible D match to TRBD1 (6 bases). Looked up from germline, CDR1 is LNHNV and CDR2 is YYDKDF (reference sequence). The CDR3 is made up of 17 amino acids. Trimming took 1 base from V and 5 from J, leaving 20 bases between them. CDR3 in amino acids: CATSRGGGTTSGYGYTF. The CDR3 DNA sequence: TGTGCCACCAGCAGAGGAGGGGGTACAACCTCCGGTTATGGCTACACCTTC.

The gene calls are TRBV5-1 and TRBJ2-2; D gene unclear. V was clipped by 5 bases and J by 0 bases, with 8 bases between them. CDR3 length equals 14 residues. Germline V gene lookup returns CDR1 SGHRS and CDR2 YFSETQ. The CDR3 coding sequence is TGCGCCAGCAGATTAACTCCGAACACCGGGGAGCTGTTTTTT. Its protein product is CASRLTPNTGELFF.

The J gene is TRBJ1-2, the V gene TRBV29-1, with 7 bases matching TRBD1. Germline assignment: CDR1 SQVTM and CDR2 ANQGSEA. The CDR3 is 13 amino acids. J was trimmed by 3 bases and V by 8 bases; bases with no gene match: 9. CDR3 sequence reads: CSTWDSTDYGYTF. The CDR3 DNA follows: TGCAGCACCTGGGACAGCACCGACTATGGCTACACCTTC.

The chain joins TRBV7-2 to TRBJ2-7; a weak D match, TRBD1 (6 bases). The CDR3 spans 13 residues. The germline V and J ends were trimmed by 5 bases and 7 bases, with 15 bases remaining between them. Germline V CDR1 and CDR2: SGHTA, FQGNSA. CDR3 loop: CASSDSQGYEQYF. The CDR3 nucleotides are TGTGCCAGCAGCGATTCCCAGGGGTATGAGCAGTACTTC.